This TCR beta chain was found in a study of identical twins. Study outcomes and limitations: Twins' surplus sharing was weaker for beta out-of-frame sequences. Cord blood beta clonotypes that were abundant carried fewer insertions, and memory repertoires showed no such trend.

Template switching added a universal primer site, and cDNA bore unique molecular identifiers. MiXCR, run by TCRdb on the 5' RACE reads, gives a single entry per CDR3 protein. There are some 1,600,000 distinct CDR3 sequences in the sample; more than 30% occur only once, and about 0.27% lies in the top ten. Concerning this clonotype: Its antigen remains unidentified.

Material: cord blood. This clonotype was sampled from a newborn girl in good health.

In DNA, the CDR3 is TGTGCCAGCAGCCGCAGAACTGGGGCCAACGTCCTGACTTTC. Residues: CASSRRTGANVLTF. This sequence joins TRBV4-2 and TRBJ2-6; D uncertain. In germline, CDR1 is LGHNA, CDR2 YNFKEQ. CDR3 length: 14 residues. The V end lost 4 bases, the J end lost 2 bases, and 6 bases lay between the germline ends.